This T cell receptor beta chain is from a study of blood T cells in healthy people across ages. A sample-barcoded 5' primer and a J-beta primer mix were used in a second PCR of about 7 to 12 cycles. MiXCR was run by TCRdb on the 5' RACE reads, yielding one entry per CDR3 protein. The sample shows around 990,000 distinct CDR3 sequences, more than 30% of them seen only once. This clonotype showed up just a few times. The V and J ends lost 8 bases and 2 bases respectively, with 26 bases between them. Germline V gives CDR1 MNHEY, CDR2 SMNVEV (reference sequence). The CDR3 spans 18 residues. The chain has TRBV27 and TRBJ2-3; unclear D gene. Sequencing was performed on blood. This sequence was found in a man younger than 35 in good health. CDR3 residues: CASYLQSRAPSFTDTQYF. The CDR3 nucleotides are TGTGCCAGCTACTTACAATCCCGGGCTCCGTCTTTCACAGATACGCAGTATTTT.